The rows below give T cell receptor beta chains drawn from one sample of a study of blood T cell repertoires in COVID-19. Profiling relied on immunoSEQ multiplex PCR, and the TCRdb table lists in-frame clones only, not all of them. The sample has some 20,000 clones; roughly 88% are singletons. The sequenced material came from peripheral blood. The receptors derive from a man in his sixties or seventies with acute or convalescent COVID-19. CDR3s include the opening cysteine and the closing phenylalanine or tryptophan. Fields, in order: D gene, clone size, V gene, J gene, CDR3 length, CDR3 protein, CDR3 DNA. The D gene is left open where the match is weak. Clone size is given for some rows only: seen once, a few or many times, or a class if the clone is expanded.

.	.	TRBV18	TRBJ2-1	17	CASSPPVLGGSYNEQFF	TGTGCCAGCTCACCACCGGTGTTGGGGGGATCCTACAATGAGCAGTTCTTC
TRBD2	few	TRBV3-1/TRBV3-2	TRBJ2-5	14	CASSVKTSAETQYF	TGTGCCAGCAGCGTTAAGACTAGCGCAGAGACCCAGTACTTC
TRBD1	.	TRBV28	TRBJ2-3	14	CASSYGQATDTQYF	TGTGCCAGCAGCTACGGACAGGCCACAGATACGCAGTATTTT
.	.	TRBV2	TRBJ1-2	16	CASSDSRRLSNYGYTF	TGTGCCAGCAGTGATTCCCGGAGGCTGTCTAACTATGGCTACACCTTC
.	.	TRBV28	TRBJ1-3	15	CASSFPGSSGNTIYF	TGTGCCAGCAGTTTTCCAGGAAGCTCTGGAAACACCATATATTTT
.	.	TRBV6-5	TRBJ1-4	14	CASSYAGVGEKLFF	TGTGCCAGCAGTTACGCAGGGGTTGGAGAAAAACTGTTTTTT
.	.	TRBV10-3	TRBJ1-2	14	CAISEQGPLDGYTF	TGTGCCATCAGTGAGCAGGGTCCCTTAGATGGCTACACCTTC
.	.	TRBV3-1/TRBV3-2	TRBJ2-5	15	CASSRSSGVQGTQYF	TGTGCCAGCAGCCGGAGCTCTGGAGTCCAAGGGACCCAGTACTTC
.	.	TRBV10-3	TRBJ2-2	16	CAISQNSLSGTGELFF	TGTGCCATCAGCCAAAACTCACTATCGGGCACCGGGGAGCTGTTTTTT
.	.	TRBV7-8	TRBJ2-7	13	CASSHLGTGWQYF	TGTGCCAGCAGTCATTTGGGAACAGGGTGGCAGTACTTC
.	.	TRBV4-1	TRBJ1-1	17	CASSQDGAGLLGTEAFF	TGCGCCAGCAGCCAAGATGGGGCAGGCCTTCTTGGCACTGAAGCTTTCTTT
TRBD1	.	TRBV6-2/TRBV6-3	TRBJ2-4	19	CASSYPGQVGDGAKNIQYF	TGTGCCAGCAGTTACCCGGGACAGGTGGGGGATGGTGCCAAAAACATTCAGTACTTC
TRBD2	.	TRBV2	TRBJ2-7	14	CASSEASGSAEQYF	TGTGCCAGCAGTGAAGCCAGCGGGAGCGCCGAGCAGTACTTC
TRBD1	.	TRBV11-2	TRBJ2-7	14	CASSSGTGAYEQYF	TGTGCCAGCAGCTCGGGGACAGGGGCCTACGAGCAGTACTTC
TRBD1	.	TRBV10-3	TRBJ2-1	12	CASGTAYNEQFF	TGTGCCTCCGGGACAGCTTACAATGAGCAGTTCTTC
TRBD2	.	TRBV11-2	TRBJ2-1	17	CASSSLEPGLAGVEQFF	TGTGCCAGCAGTTCTCTCGAACCGGGACTAGCGGGGGTTGAGCAGTTCTTC
.	once	TRBV7-9	TRBJ2-1	12	CASSPMGGREFF	TGTGCCAGCAGCCCTATGGGTGGTCGGGAGTTCTTC
TRBD1	.	TRBV3-1/TRBV3-2	TRBJ1-1	12	CASSTGGIEAFF	TGTGCCAGCAGTACAGGGGGCATTGAAGCTTTCTTT
TRBD2	.	TRBV3-1/TRBV3-2	TRBJ2-3	16	CASSPQTAGDVDTQYF	TGTGCCAGCAGCCCACAAACAGCGGGAGATGTAGATACGCAGTATTTT
.	.	TRBV28	TRBJ2-7	13	CASRTSGLYEQYF	TGTGCCAGCAGGACCTCGGGACTTTACGAGCAGTACTTC
TRBD2	.	TRBV7-2	TRBJ2-7	16	CASSPRLAGTVYEQYF	TGTGCCAGCAGCCCCCGGCTAGCGGGAACGGTTTACGAGCAGTACTTC
TRBD2	.	TRBV11-3	TRBJ2-1	13	CASSLEGGDEQFF	TGTGCCAGCAGCTTAGAGGGAGGGGATGAGCAGTTCTTC
TRBD2	.	TRBV9	TRBJ2-1	15	CASSVAGTSLVEQFF	TGTGCCAGCAGCGTAGCGGGGACTAGTCTCGTTGAGCAGTTCTTC